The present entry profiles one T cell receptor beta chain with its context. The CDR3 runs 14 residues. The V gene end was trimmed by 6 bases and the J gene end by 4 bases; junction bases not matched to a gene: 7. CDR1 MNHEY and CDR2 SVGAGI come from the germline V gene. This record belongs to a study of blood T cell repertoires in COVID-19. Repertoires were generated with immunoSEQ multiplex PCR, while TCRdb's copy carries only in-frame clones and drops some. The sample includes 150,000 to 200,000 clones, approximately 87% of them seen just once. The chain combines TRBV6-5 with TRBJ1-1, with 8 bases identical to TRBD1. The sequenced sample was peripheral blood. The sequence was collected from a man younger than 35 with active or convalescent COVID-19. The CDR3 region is CASRDRVLFTEAFF. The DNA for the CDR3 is TGTGCCAGCAGGGACAGGGTGTTATTCACTGAAGCTTTCTTT.